The clone carrying this TCR beta chain was detected many times. These data come from a study of human T cells and chemical hapten exposure. TCRdb reprocessed the RACE reads with MiXCR, giving one entry per CDR3 protein. This sample has under 50,000 distinct CDR3 sequences, with 6.5% to 8% found just once. Time point here: pre-sensitization, week 0. The treatment denotes: therapeutic diphenylcyclopropenone sensitization with weekly scalp DPC. At every patch-test visit, blood was drawn before the patch test was applied. Germline-derived CDR1 and CDR2 are KGHSH and LQKENI. The junction had 2 bases not matched to a gene; V was cut back by 4 bases and J by 2 bases. This CDR3 is 14 amino acids long.

This clonotype was sampled from a woman aged 50 to 60 with alopecia areata. Some clones in this sample may be carry-over from other donors' samples. This chain joins TRBV18 and TRBJ1-5; 7 bases fit TRBD1. The sequencing here drew on whole blood, taken in connection with sensitization to the hapten diphenylcyclopropenone (DPC). The CDR3 loop is CASSRTGGNQPQHF. CDR3 nucleotides: TGTGCCAGCTCACGAACAGGGGGCAATCAGCCCCAGCATTTT.